The rows below give T cell receptor beta chains drawn from one sample of a study of molecular identifiers for immune sequencing clone quantification. TCRdb used MiXCR to reprocess the PCR reads, holding one entry per CDR3 protein. This sample has about 40,000 distinct CDR3 sequences, with over 15% found just once. Sequencing was performed on naive CD8+ T cells from blood, with Jurkat cell RNA spiked in. The receptors were sampled from a human donor in good health. Some libraries in this study had Jurkat cell RNA spiked in. Each CDR3 is given with its conserved first and last residue. D genes are given only for firm matches. Clone size, where shown, is once, few, many, or a class for clones that have expanded.

d_gene	abundance	v_gene	j_gene	CDR3nt	CDR3aa
-	many	TRBV27	TRBJ2-7	TGTGCCAGCAGTTCCTCGTCCCGACTCGAGCAGTACTTC	CASSSSSRLEQYF
TRBD1	-	TRBV2	TRBJ1-1	TGTGCCAGGACTTGGACAGGGAAGAACCTGGACACTGAAGCTTTCTTT	CARTWTGKNLDTEAFF
-	many	TRBV4-1	TRBJ2-3	TGCGCCAGCAGCCAAGAAGGTCGGAGCACAGATACGCAGTATTTT	CASSQEGRSTDTQYF
-	-	TRBV20-1	TRBJ2-1	TGCAGTGCTCATCTAGACAATGAGCAGTTCTTC	CSAHLDNEQFF
TRBD2	many	TRBV28	TRBJ2-7	TGTGCCAGCTCGATAGCGGGGGGTGACGAGCAGTACTTC	CASSIAGGDEQYF
-	many	TRBV7-8	TRBJ1-1	TGTGCCAGCAGCTTAGAGACTTTTACTGAAGCTTTCTTT	CASSLETFTEAFF
-	many	TRBV6-4	TRBJ2-2	TGTGCCAGCAGTGACTCTCATGATAGCTTTTCCGGGGAGCTGTTTTTT	CASSDSHDSFSGELFF
TRBD2	many	TRBV20-1	TRBJ2-3	TGCAGTGCTAGTGGACTAATGACTAGCGGGAGTGCAGATACGCAGTATTTT	CSASGLMTSGSADTQYF
TRBD1	many	TRBV3-1	TRBJ2-7	TGTGCCAGCAGCGAGAGGTCAGGACAGGGGGAGTACGAGCAGTACTTC	CASSERSGQGEYEQYF
TRBD2	many	TRBV12-3/TRBV12-4	TRBJ2-3	TGTGCCAGCAGTTTTAGCGGGGGTACGCACGCAGATACGCAGTATTTT	CASSFSGGTHADTQYF
-	many	TRBV20-1	TRBJ2-7	TGCAGTGCTATCGGATGGGGGAACGAGCAGTACTTC	CSAIGWGNEQYF
TRBD2	many	TRBV27	TRBJ2-1	TGTGCCAGCAGTTTAGCGGGAGCGCCTTACAATGAGCAGTTCTTC	CASSLAGAPYNEQFF
-	-	TRBV19	TRBJ1-2	TGTGCCAGTAATCGAAGTTATGGCTACACCTTC	CASNRSYGYTF
-	many	TRBV25-1	TRBJ2-7	TGTGCCAGCAGTGAATTAGGTTTTGACAGGTCCTACGAGCAGTACTTC	CASSELGFDRSYEQYF
TRBD1	many	TRBV11-2	TRBJ2-7	TGTGCCAGCAGCTTCCCTCCCGGGACAGGGAAGACATACGAGCAGTACTTC	CASSFPPGTGKTYEQYF
-	many	TRBV5-8	TRBJ2-3	TGTGCCAGCCCCGGGCTAGGGGCTGCGGATACGCAGTATTTT	CASPGLGAADTQYF
-	many	TRBV6-5	TRBJ1-1	TGTGCCAGCAGTTACTTAGCAGACTCTGAAGCTTTCTTT	CASSYLADSEAFF
-	many	TRBV4-1	TRBJ2-7	TGCGCCAGCAGCCCCGAGGGGAAGTCAGGGTACGAGCAGTACTTC	CASSPEGKSGYEQYF
TRBD1	-	TRBV19	TRBJ2-7	TGTGCCAGTAGTATAGCAGGGGGCGTTGAGCAGTACTTC	CASSIAGGVEQYF
-	many	TRBV29-1	TRBJ2-2	TGCAGCGTTGAGGGGAACACCGGGGAGCTGTTTTTT	CSVEGNTGELFF
-	many	TRBV5-1	TRBJ2-3	TGCGCCAGCAGCTCCTCTAGCACAGATACGCAGTATTTT	CASSSSSTDTQYF
-	many	TRBV15	TRBJ1-5	TGTGCCACCAGCAGAGATTCCCATATCAATCAGCCCCAGCATTTT	CATSRDSHINQPQHF
TRBD1	many	TRBV4-3	TRBJ2-3	TGCGCCAGCAGCCAGGACAGGATTAGCACAGATACGCAGTATTTT	CASSQDRISTDTQYF
-	many	TRBV3-1	TRBJ2-3	TGTGCCAGCAGCCAAGAAGATACGCAGTATTTT	CASSQEDTQYF
-	many	TRBV4-3	TRBJ1-1	TGCGCCAGCAGCCAAGGAACAGGGAGGTACACTGAAGCTTTCTTT	CASSQGTGRYTEAFF
-	many	TRBV7-2	TRBJ2-3	TGTGCCAGCAGCTTACGAGCCACCCGTCCAGATACGCAGTATTTT	CASSLRATRPDTQYF